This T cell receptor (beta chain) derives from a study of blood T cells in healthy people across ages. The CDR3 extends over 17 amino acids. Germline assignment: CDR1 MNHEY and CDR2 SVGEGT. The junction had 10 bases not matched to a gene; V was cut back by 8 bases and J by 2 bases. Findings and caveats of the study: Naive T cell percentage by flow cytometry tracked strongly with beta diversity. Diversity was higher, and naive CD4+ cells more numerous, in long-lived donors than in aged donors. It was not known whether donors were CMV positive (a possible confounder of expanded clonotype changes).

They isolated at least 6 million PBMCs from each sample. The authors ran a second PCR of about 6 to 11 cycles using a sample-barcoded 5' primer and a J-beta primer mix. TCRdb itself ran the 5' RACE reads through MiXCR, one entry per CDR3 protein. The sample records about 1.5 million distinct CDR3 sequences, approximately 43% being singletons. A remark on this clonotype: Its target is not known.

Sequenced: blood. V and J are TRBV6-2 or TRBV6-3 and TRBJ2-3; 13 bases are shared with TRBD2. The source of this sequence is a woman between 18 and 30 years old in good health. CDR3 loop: CASEGLGLAGYTDTQYF. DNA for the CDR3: TGTGCCAGCGAGGGACTGGGACTAGCGGGATACACAGATACGCAGTATTTT.